The TCR beta chain under discussion was sequenced for a study of blood T cell repertoires in COVID-19. Only one count was recorded for this clone. After removal of 0 bases from V and 9 bases from J, the junction contained 5 bases not matched to a gene. The germline V gene has CDR1 MNHNY and CDR2 SVGAGI (reference sequence). This CDR3 is 15 amino acids long. Source study methods: Amplification of reference gene primers was used by the study to estimate nucleated cell counts. The protocol was immunoSEQ multiplex PCR, while the TCRdb copy is restricted to in-frame clones and leaves out a portion. The V and J calls and the clone size are those of that table, but D and trimming were determined from the DNA. The data contain under 250,000 clones, around 82% of them singletons.

This receptor was identified in a woman in her fifties or sixties who had been exposed to COVID-19. The chain couples TRBV6-6 to TRBJ1-6; 7 nucleotides match TRBD1. Sequenced sample: PBMCs or T cells enriched from blood (not recorded which). CDR3 region: CASSYSQGLGSPLHF. CDR3 in DNA: TGTGCCAGCAGTTACTCACAGGGGTTAGGTTCACCCCTCCACTTT.